The present T cell receptor beta chain was sequenced within a study of OX40 agonist ivuxolimab in advanced cancers. With respect to this clone: Its matching antigen is unknown.

Study-wide results and caveats: CD8+ T cells were the subset that, on average, had more expanded clones than CD4+.

Profiled with immunoSEQ multiplex PCR; TCRdb holds only in-frame clones, not every one. The sample lists approximately 60,000 clones; approximately 93% were seen once. With autoimmune disease history or systemic immunosuppression, patients were excluded. This sample comprised CD4+ or CD8+ T cells sorted from blood, obtained in a trial of the OX40 agonist ivuxolimab. The TCR was taken from an adult with an advanced solid tumor such as melanoma, head and neck, liver or kidney cancer.

CDR3 residues: CASSSFSGNTGDIQYF. CDR3 DNA: TGTGCCAGCAGCTCCTTTAGCGGGAACACAGGAGACATTCAGTACTTC. V and J are TRBV7-9 and TRBJ2-4; 8 nucleotides agree with TRBD2. The CDR3 is made up of 16 amino acids. Germline lookup yields CDR1 SEHNR and CDR2 FQNEAQ (reference sequence). Unmatched junction bases numbered 13, after V lost 4 bases and J lost 8 bases.